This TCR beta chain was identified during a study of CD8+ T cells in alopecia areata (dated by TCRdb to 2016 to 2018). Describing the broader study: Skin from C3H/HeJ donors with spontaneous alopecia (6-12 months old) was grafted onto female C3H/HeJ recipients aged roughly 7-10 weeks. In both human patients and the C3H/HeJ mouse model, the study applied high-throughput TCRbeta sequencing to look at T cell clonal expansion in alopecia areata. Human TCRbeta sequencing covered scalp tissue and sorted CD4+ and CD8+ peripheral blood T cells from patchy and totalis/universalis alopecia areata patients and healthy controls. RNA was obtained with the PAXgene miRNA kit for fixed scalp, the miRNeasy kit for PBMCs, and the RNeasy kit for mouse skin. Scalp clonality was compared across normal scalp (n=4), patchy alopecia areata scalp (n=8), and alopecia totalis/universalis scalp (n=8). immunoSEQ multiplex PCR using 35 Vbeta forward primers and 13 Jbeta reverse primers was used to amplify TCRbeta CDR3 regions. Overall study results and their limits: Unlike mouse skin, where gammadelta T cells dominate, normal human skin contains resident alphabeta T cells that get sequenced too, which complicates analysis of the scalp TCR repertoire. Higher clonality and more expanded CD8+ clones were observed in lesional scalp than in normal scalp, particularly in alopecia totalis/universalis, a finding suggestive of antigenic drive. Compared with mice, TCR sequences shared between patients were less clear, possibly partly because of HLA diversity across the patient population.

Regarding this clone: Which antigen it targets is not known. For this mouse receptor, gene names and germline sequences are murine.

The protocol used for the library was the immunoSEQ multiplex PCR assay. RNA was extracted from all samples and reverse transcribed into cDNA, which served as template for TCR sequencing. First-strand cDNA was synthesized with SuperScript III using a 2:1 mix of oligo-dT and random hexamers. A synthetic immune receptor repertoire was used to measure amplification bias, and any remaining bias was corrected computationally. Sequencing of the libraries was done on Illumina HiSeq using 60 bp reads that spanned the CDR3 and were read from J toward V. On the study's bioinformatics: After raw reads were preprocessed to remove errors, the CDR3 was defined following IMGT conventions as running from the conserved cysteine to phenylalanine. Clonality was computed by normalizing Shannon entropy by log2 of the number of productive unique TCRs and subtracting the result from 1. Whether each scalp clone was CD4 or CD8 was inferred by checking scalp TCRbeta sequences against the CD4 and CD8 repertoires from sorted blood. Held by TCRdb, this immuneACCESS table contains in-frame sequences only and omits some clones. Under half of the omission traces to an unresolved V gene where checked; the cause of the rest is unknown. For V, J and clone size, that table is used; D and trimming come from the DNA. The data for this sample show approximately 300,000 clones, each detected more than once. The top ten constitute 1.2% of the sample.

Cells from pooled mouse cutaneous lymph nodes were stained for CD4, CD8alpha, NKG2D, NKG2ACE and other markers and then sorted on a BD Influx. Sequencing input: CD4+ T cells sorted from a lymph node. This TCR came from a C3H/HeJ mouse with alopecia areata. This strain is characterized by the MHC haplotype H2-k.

The CDR3 reads as follows: CTCSADGTAETLYF. The covered CDR3 bases are TGCACCTGCAGTGCAGATGGGACAGCAGAA. The rearranged chain carries TRBV1 and TRBJ2-3, and possibly TRBD1, on 6 matching bases. The CDR3 end falls 4 residues outside the read, so it is completed with the germline J gene. In the germline V gene (reference sequence), CDR1 corresponds to NSQYPW and CDR2 to LRSPGD. The CDR3 contains 14 residues, cysteine and phenylalanine counted. The DNA has 30 bases, all within the CDR3, and is read from base 1. The trim is 0 bases for V and 3 bases for J, with a gap of 7 bases between the germline ends.